This T cell receptor (beta chain) was identified during a study of T-cell memory formation after mild COVID-19. TCRdb passed the 5' RACE reads through MiXCR, listing each CDR3 protein once. This sample has 300,000 to 350,000 distinct CDR3 sequences, with roughly 19% found just once. The sample holds a few counts of this clonotype. V was trimmed by 5 bases and J by 4 bases, leaving 13 bases between them. Germline CDR1 is SGHRS and CDR2 is YFSETQ. This CDR3 is 14 amino acids long. This TCR was recovered from a man aged 18 to 29 who had mild COVID-19 (a few samples of this study predate the infection). Cell type and time point are not known. The chain joins TRBV5-1 to TRBJ2-1; no reliable D call. Sequenced material: PBMCs or a T cell subset sorted from them (not recorded which). In nucleotides, the CDR3 is TGCGCCAGCAGAGGTGGCAGCCAATACAATGAGCAGTTCTTC. This codes for CASRGGSQYNEQFF.